Below, 23 T cell receptor beta chains from the same sample are listed, as sequenced in a study of post-analysis software for immune sequencing data. Presence of unique molecular identifiers characterized the TCR beta cDNA libraries. One entry per CDR3 protein results from TCRdb running MiXCR on the PCR reads. The sample has a few hundred thousand distinct CDR3 sequences; roughly 35% are singletons. Study results and caveats: TRBV segments more frequent in patients than in controls numbered roughly 5 and included TRBV5-6, TRBV5-1 and TRBV20-1.

Antigen specificity for these receptors is unknown. Specimen: blood. These receptors originate from a girl between 5 and 17 years old with multiple sclerosis.

The chain carries TRBV15 and TRBJ2-7; 7 positions agree with TRBD1. Germline V gives CDR1 LNHNV, CDR2 YYDKDF (reference sequence). The CDR3 spans 16 residues. V lost 4 bases, J lost 5 bases, and 14 bases stayed unmatched. The CDR3 is CATSTGPTGFWNEQYF. The CDR3 region has the DNA TGTGCCACCAGCACAGGACCGACAGGGTTTTGGAACGAGCAGTACTTC.

In this sample, this clonotype turned up a few times. The genes are TRBV10-2 and TRBJ1-6, with D maybe TRBD1 (5 bases). Trimming removed 8 bases at V and 5 bases at J, with 10 bases between. The germline V gene encodes CDR1 WSHSY and CDR2 SAAADI. CDR3 length: 13 residues. This chain's CDR3 is CASRRGDNSPLHF. The CDR3 DNA reads TGCGCCAGCCGCCGGGGGGATAATTCACCCCTCCACTTT.

The chain employs TRBV6-2 or TRBV6-3 and TRBJ2-3; D perhaps matches TRBD1 (7 bases). The germline V gene encodes CDR1 MNHEY and CDR2 SVGEGT. Deletions cut 8 bases from V and 0 bases from J, with 12 bases between. The CDR3 sequence is 14 residues long. The CDR3 protein is CASGGGRSTDTQYF. The CDR3 DNA is TGTGCCAGCGGAGGGGGCCGAAGCACAGATACGCAGTATTTT.

V is TRBV25-1 and J is TRBJ2-3, with 12 bases that match TRBD1. J was trimmed by 4 bases and V by 7 bases; bases with no gene match: 3. The length of the CDR3 is 14 residues. The germline V gene encodes CDR1 MGHDK and CDR2 SYGVNS. The CDR3 here is CASTWDRGPDTQYF. The CDR3 bases are TGTGCCAGCACCTGGGACAGGGGGCCAGATACGCAGTATTTT.

V gene TRBV5-1 combines with J gene TRBJ2-7; D unresolved. Trimming cost V 0 bases and J 0 bases, with 7 bases left between them. This CDR3 is built from 14 residues. The germline V gene encodes CDR1 SGHRS and CDR2 YFSETQ. The DNA of the CDR3 is TGCGCCAGCAGCTTGGATTACATCTCCTACGAGCAGTACTTC. This translates into CASSLDYISYEQYF. Supplemented by reference TRBV5-1 and TRBJ2-7, the full variable domain reads KAGVTQTPRYLIKTRGQQVTLSCSPISGHRSVSWYQQTPGQGLQFLFEYFSETQRNKGNFPGRFSGRQFSNSRSEMNVSTLELGDSALYLCASSLDYISYEQYFGPGTRLTVT.

The chain uses TRBV7-3 and TRBJ2-3; 8 bases are a match to TRBD2. The CDR3 loop spans 14 amino acids. Germline trimming cut 5 bases from V and 6 bases from J; bases unmatched to any gene: 7. Germline values: CDR1 SGHTA, CDR2 FQGTGA. This chain's CDR3 is CASSAGTSGDTQYF. In nucleotides, the CDR3 is TGTGCCAGCAGCGCAGGGACTAGTGGTGATACGCAGTATTTT.

This clonotype was seen only a few times. J is TRBJ2-5 and V is TRBV3-1; no firm D call. This CDR3 is built from 12 residues. Trimming took off 5 bases at V and 7 bases at J, with 11 bases between the two ends. The germline V gene has CDR1 LGHDT and CDR2 YNNKEL (reference sequence). In nucleotides, the CDR3 is TGTGCCAGCAGCGCCCAAGGTGGGACCCAGTACTTC. This codes for CASSAQGGTQYF.

The rearrangement uses TRBV7-2 and TRBJ1-4; maybe TRBD1 (6 bases). Germline CDR1 reads SGHTA; CDR2 reads FQGNSA. Trimming shortened V by 5 bases and J by 2 bases, and 12 bases separated the two germline ends. CDR3 length equals 15 residues. The CDR3 loop reads CASSIRGGTNEKLFF. CDR3 DNA: TGTGCCAGCAGCATACGAGGGGGGACTAATGAAAAACTGTTTTTT.

This clonotype has just a few counts. J is TRBJ2-7 and V is TRBV7-2; 8 bases fit TRBD2. The CDR3 spans 17 residues. The trim removed 1 base at V and 0 bases at J, leaving 8 bases unmatched. The germline gives CDR1 SGHTA, CDR2 FQGNSA. CDR3 in amino acids: CASSLVSGVTSSYEQYF. Written as DNA, the CDR3 is TGTGCCAGCAGCTTAGTTAGCGGGGTAACCTCCTCCTACGAGCAGTACTTC.

This clonotype was counted only a few times. The chain employs TRBV28 and TRBJ2-1, with D tentatively TRBD2 (5 bases). The CDR3 length is 13 residues. Germline CDR1 reads MDHEN; CDR2 reads SYDVKM. With 8 bases removed from V and 6 bases from J, the gap between germline ends came to 14 bases. CDR3 nucleotide sequence: TGTGCCAGCTCGTCTAGCCTTCTCAATGAGCAGTTCTTC. Translating it yields CASSSSLLNEQFF.

This clonotype was detected a few times. The chain couples TRBV29-1 to TRBJ1-1; D is unresolved. The CDR3 totals 14 residues. Germline lookup yields CDR1 SQVTM and CDR2 ANQGSEA. Trimming removed 3 bases from V and 0 bases from J, with 11 bases in between. This chain's CDR3 is CSVEQDLMNTEAFF. The DNA for the CDR3 is TGCAGCGTTGAGCAGGATCTCATGAACACTGAAGCTTTCTTT. The full variable domain, with the rest looked up from reference TRBV29-1 and TRBJ1-1, is SAVISQKPSRDICQRGTSLTIQCQVDSQVTMMFWYRQQPGQSLTLIATANQGSEATYESGFVIDKFPISRPNLTFSTLTVSNMSPEDSSIYLCSVEQDLMNTEAFFGQGTRLTVV.

This clonotype was observed a few times. The chain uses TRBV28 and TRBJ2-4; D is undetermined. CDR1 is MDHEN, CDR2 SYDVKM, per germline. CDR3 length: 17 residues. V lost 5 bases and J 0 bases, leaving 17 bases between the germline ends. The CDR3 DNA follows: TGTGCCAGCAGTCCCCCCGGGCAGGTTCAAGCCAAAAACATTCAGTACTTC. It codes for CASSPPGQVQAKNIQYF.

The genes are TRBV7-2 and TRBJ1-6, with a tentative D call TRBD1 (6 bases). Trimming shortened V by 2 bases and J by 0 bases, and 11 bases separated the two germline ends. The germline V gene has CDR1 SGHTA and CDR2 FQGNSA. The CDR3 runs to 17 residues. The CDR3 is CASSLQGFNSYNSPLHF. Written as DNA, the CDR3 is TGTGCCAGCAGCTTACAGGGGTTTAACTCCTATAATTCACCCCTCCACTTT. Combining the CDR3 with reference TRBV7-2 and TRBJ1-6 gives the whole variable domain GAGVSQSPSNKVTEKGKDVELRCDPISGHTALYWYRQSLGQGLEFLIYFQGNSAPDKSGLPSDRFSAERTGGSVSTLTIQRTQQEDSAVYLCASSLQGFNSYNSPLHFGNGTRLTVT.

V is TRBV3-1 and J is TRBJ1-6; perhaps TRBD1 as D (6 bases). The CDR3 spans 15 residues. V was cut by 0 bases and J by 5 bases, with 8 bases left in between. Germline CDR1 reads LGHDT; CDR2 reads YNNKEL (reference sequence). CDR3 protein: CASSQDWGHNSPLHF. In DNA form, the CDR3 reads TGTGCCAGCAGCCAAGACTGGGGGCATAATTCACCCCTCCACTTT.

This clonotype was observed a handful of times. This chain uses TRBV27 with TRBJ2-1; 9 nucleotides line up with TRBD2. V shed 0 bases and J 10 bases; nucleotides not matched to a gene: 7. Germline V gene lookup returns CDR1 MNHEY and CDR2 SMNVEV (reference sequence). The CDR3 sequence is 15 residues long. CDR3 sequence: CASSLSKRGALEQFF. The DNA for the CDR3 is TGTGCCAGCAGTTTATCTAAGCGGGGGGCTTTGGAGCAGTTCTTC.

The chain carries TRBV12-3 or TRBV12-4 and TRBJ1-6, with D uncertain. There are 16 residues in the CDR3. Between the trimmed V and J ends, which lost 6 bases and 8 bases, there was a span of 20 bases. The CDR3 nucleotides read TGTGCCAGCAGCCCAGGAATCCTCGGTTCCCATTCACCCCTCCACTTT. This gives the protein CASSPGILGSHSPLHF.

CDR3 amino acids: CASSRVAGGYNEQFF. CDR3 DNA: TGCGCCAGCAGCCGCGTAGCGGGGGGTTACAATGAGCAGTTCTTC. The J gene is TRBJ2-1, the V gene TRBV4-1; 10 bases are shared with TRBD2. The trim removed 4 bases at V and 4 bases at J, leaving 4 bases unmatched. CDR1 and CDR2 from the germline V gene are MGHRA and YSYEKL. This CDR3 comprises 15 residues.

This clonotype was recorded a few times. This chain joins TRBV12-3 or TRBV12-4 and TRBJ2-1; the D is unclear. V was pared by 6 bases and J by 8 bases, with 14 bases between. CDR3 length: 13 amino acids. CDR3 DNA: TGTGCCAGCAGCTCGGATTTCCGGGATGAGCAGTTCTTC. This codes for CASSSDFRDEQFF.

The V call is TRBV4-3, the J call TRBJ2-1; tentative D call: TRBD2 (5 bases). Trimming left V 0 bases short and J 6 bases short, with 15 bases between. Germline CDR1 reads LGHNA; CDR2 reads YSLEER. The CDR3 contains 16 residues. The CDR3 DNA is TGCGCCAGCAGCCAAGATCTGCCTAGCTGGAGCAATGAGCAGTTCTTC. Encoded protein: CASSQDLPSWSNEQFF.

CDR3 in amino acids: CASSLNRDRANVLTF. DNA of the CDR3: TGTGCCAGCAGCTTGAACCGGGACCGGGCCAACGTCCTGACTTTC. V usage is TRBV7-9 and J usage is TRBJ2-6; D may match TRBD1 or TRBD2 (5 bases each). CDR1 and CDR2 (germline): SEHNR, FQNEAQ (reference sequence). The CDR3 length is 15 residues. Trimming removed 3 bases from V and 5 bases from J, with 11 bases in between.

This clonotype was observed a handful of times. The chain couples TRBV27 to TRBJ1-1, with D possibly being TRBD1 (5 bases). Germline values: CDR1 MNHEY, CDR2 SMNVEV (reference sequence). The CDR3 is 13 residues long. V lost 3 bases, J lost 7 bases, and 12 bases lay in between. CDR3 nucleotides: TGTGCCAGCAGTTTCTTCCAGGGCTATGAAGCTTTCTTT. This gives the protein CASSFFQGYEAFF.

The V gene is TRBV7-3, the J gene TRBJ2-3, with D tentatively TRBD2 (6 bases). The V gene's germline CDR1 is SGHTA and CDR2 FQGTGA. The CDR3 spans 13 residues. V shed 4 bases and J shed 2 bases, with 7 bases lying between them. The CDR3 region has the DNA TGTGCCAGCAGCTGCGGGGCCACAGATACGCAGTATTTT. Its translation is CASSCGATDTQYF.

This clonotype has just a few counts. The chain employs TRBV6-1 and TRBJ2-5; TRBD2 matches 11 bases. Unmatched junction bases numbered 10, after V lost 0 bases and J lost 7 bases. Germline CDR1 and CDR2: MNHNS and SASEGT. The CDR3 covers 17 residues. The DNA for the CDR3 is TGTGCCAGCAGTGAAGCGGTAGCGGGGGGGCCTCTTAGGACCCAGTACTTC. Translation gives CASSEAVAGGPLRTQYF.